This T cell receptor beta chain comes out of a study of radiotherapy plus CTLA-4 blockade in lung cancer. Study as a whole: Of all patients, approximately 19% responded objectively and around 31% showed disease control.

Assay used: immunoSEQ multiplex PCR; TCRdb lists only in-frame clones, some missing. The sample records tens of thousands of clones, around 76% being singletons. On this clone: Its cognate antigen is unknown.

Findings and limits, study-wide: Tumor-derived TCR clones expanded in blood after radiotherapy plus ipilimumab.

Patients with chemo-refractory metastatic non-small-cell lung cancer received focal radiation plus CTLA-4 blockade with ipilimumab. Trimming stripped 5 bases from V and 3 bases from J, with 8 bases between. The length of the CDR3 is 13 residues. CDR1 SEHNR and CDR2 FQNEAQ come from the germline V gene (reference sequence). Specimen: peripheral blood, collected from a patient treated with radiotherapy plus ipilimumab. This sequence originates from a human donor with non-small cell lung cancer who had stable disease on radiotherapy plus ipilimumab. The chain is built from TRBV7-9 and TRBJ1-5; D remains ambiguous. The CDR3, as DNA: TGTGCCAGCAGCATGACGGACAATCAGCCCCAGCATTTT. It is translated as CASSMTDNQPQHF.